This T cell receptor (beta chain) is drawn from a study of Ad26.COV2.S vaccination and SARS-CoV-2 variants. The study's findings and limits: Breadth and depth estimates from TCRs may understate total T cell responses. Vaccinated individuals (as opposed to placebo recipients) had higher spike-specific TCR breadth. People who got the vaccine or the placebo had similar non-spike TCR breadth.

Notes on this clone: Its specificity is unknown.

This CDR3 contains 14 residues. The V gene lost 3 bases and the J gene lost 10 bases, with 16 bases spanning the gap. Per the germline V gene, CDR1 is LNHDA and CDR2 is SQIVND (reference sequence). The assay was immunoSEQ multiplex PCR, and TCRdb's table has in-frame clones only and misses some. The sample contains some 180,000 clones, roughly nine tenths of which appear only once. The sequence derives from a human donor who had recovered from COVID-19. The specimen comprised peripheral blood, sampled after recovery from COVID-19. The chain uses TRBV19 and TRBJ2-1; D is possibly TRBD2 (6 bases). The DNA of the CDR3 is TGTGCCAGTAGTATTAATCTAGCGAGGCTGGAGCAGTTCTTC. Residues: CASSINLARLEQFF.